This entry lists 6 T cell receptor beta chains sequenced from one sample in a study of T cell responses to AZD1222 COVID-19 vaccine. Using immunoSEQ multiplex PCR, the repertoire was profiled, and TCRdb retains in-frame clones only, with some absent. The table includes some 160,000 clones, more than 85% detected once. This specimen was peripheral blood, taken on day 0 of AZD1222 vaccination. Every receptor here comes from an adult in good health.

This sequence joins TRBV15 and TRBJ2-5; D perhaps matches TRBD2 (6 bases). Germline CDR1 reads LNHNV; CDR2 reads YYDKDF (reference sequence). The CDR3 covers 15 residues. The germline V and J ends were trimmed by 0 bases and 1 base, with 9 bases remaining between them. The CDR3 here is CATSRDGGTQETQYF. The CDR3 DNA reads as TGTGCCACCAGCAGAGATGGGGGGACCCAAGAGACCCAGTACTTC.

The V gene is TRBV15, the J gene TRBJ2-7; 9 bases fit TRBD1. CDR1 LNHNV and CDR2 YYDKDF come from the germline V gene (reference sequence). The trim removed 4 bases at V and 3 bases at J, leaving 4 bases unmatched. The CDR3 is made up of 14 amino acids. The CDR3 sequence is CATSKGTGSYEQYF. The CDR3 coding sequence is TGTGCCACCAGCAAAGGGACAGGGAGCTACGAGCAGTACTTC.

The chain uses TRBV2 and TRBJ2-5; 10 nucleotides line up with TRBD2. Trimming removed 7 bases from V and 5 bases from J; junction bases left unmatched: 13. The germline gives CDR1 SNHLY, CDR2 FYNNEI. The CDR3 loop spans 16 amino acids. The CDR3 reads CASIRSLAGGGETQYF. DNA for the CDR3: TGTGCCAGCATAAGGTCCTTAGCGGGGGGCGGGGAGACCCAGTACTTC.

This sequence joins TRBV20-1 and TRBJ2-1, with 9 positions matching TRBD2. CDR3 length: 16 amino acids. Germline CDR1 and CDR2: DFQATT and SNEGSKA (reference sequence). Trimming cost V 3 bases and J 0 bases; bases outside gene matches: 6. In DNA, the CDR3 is TGCAGTGCTAGTCCTAGCGGGGCCAGCTCCTACAATGAGCAGTTCTTC. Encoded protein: CSASPSGASSYNEQFF.

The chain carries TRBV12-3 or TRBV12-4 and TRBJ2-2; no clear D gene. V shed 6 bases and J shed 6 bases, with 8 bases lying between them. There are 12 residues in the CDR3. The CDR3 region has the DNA TGTGCCAGCAGGTTTGCGGCCGGGGAGCTGTTTTTT. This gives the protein CASRFAAGELFF.

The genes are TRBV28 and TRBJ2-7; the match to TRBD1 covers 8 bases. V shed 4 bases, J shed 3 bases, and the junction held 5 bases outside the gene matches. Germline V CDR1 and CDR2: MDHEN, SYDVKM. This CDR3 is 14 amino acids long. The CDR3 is CASSSWTGNYEQYF. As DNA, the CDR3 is TGTGCCAGCAGTTCTTGGACAGGGAACTACGAGCAGTACTTC. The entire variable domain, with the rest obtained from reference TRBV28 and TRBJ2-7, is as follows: DVKVTQSSRYLVKRTGEKVFLECVQDMDHENMFWYRQDPGLGLRLIYFSYDVKMKEKGDIPEGYSVSREKKERFSLILESASTNQTSMYLCASSSWTGNYEQYFGPGTRLTVT.